The 24 T cell receptor beta chains below were found in one sample sequenced in a study of long-term antiretroviral therapy in people with HIV. The authors ran the immunoSEQ assay, v3.0, at survey level. Clones were sequenced by immunoSEQ multiplex PCR, and TCRdb holds only the in-frame ones, with some missing. The data contain some 17,000 clones, 81% of them singletons. This sample comprised unsorted PBMCs, obtained 1.2 to 1.3 years before starting antiretroviral therapy. Receptor source: a man under 40 with HIV.

The CDR3 reads CASSPRGLALSYNEQFF. The CDR3 DNA sequence: TGTGCCAGCTCACCAAGGGGGCTGGCCCTCTCCTACAATGAGCAGTTCTTC. This sequence joins TRBV18 and TRBJ2-1; 7 positions agree with TRBD1. Germline CDR1 reads KGHSH; CDR2 reads LQKENI. V lost 2 bases and J lost 0; bases outside the gene matches: 7. CDR3 size: 17 residues.

V and J are TRBV27 and TRBJ1-1; the D is unclear. The length of the CDR3 is 18 residues. Trimming left V 4 bases short and J 0 bases short, with 21 bases between. The germline V gene encodes CDR1 MNHEY and CDR2 SMNVEV (reference sequence). Written as DNA, the CDR3 is TGTGCCAGCAGTTCTCTTCTACGGTTTGGGGATATGAACACTGAAGCTTTCTTT. It encodes CASSSLLRFGDMNTEAFF.

The gene calls are TRBV25-1 and TRBJ1-6; no reliable D call. The germline V gene encodes CDR1 MGHDK and CDR2 SYGVNS. The CDR3 consists of 14 residues. Deletions cut 7 bases from V and 7 bases from J, with 14 bases between. The CDR3 coding sequence is TGTGCCAGCACCTCGGCGGCCCTGAATTCACCCCTCCACTTT. Translating gives CASTSAALNSPLHF.

The chain links TRBV5-6 to TRBJ2-7; D remains unclear. Per germline, CDR1 SGHDT and CDR2 YYEEEE. This CDR3 has 13 residues. V was clipped by 1 base and J by 2 bases, with 7 bases between them. CDR3 sequence: CASSLSATYEQYF. CDR3 coding DNA: TGTGCCAGCAGCTTGTCGGCGACCTACGAGCAGTACTTC. The full variable domain, its missing parts supplied by reference TRBV5-6 and TRBJ2-7, is DAGVTQSPTHLIKTRGQQVTLRCSPKSGHDTVSWYQQALGQGPQFIFQYYEEEERQRGNFPDRFSGHQFPNYSSELNVNALLLGDSALYLCASSLSATYEQYFGPGTRLTVT.

The chain uses TRBV28 and TRBJ1-2, with TRBD1 matching over 7 bases. Germline lookup yields CDR1 MDHEN and CDR2 SYDVKM. V shed 7 bases, J shed 6 bases, and the junction held 14 bases outside the gene matches. The CDR3 totals 15 residues. CDR3 loop: CASTPTGVDPNGYTF. CDR3 sequence (DNA): TGTGCCAGCACCCCTACAGGGGTGGACCCAAATGGCTACACCTTC.

The chain couples TRBV10-2 to TRBJ2-1; 8 nucleotides match TRBD2. V was clipped by 2 bases and J by 0 bases; unmatched bases: 3. The germline gives CDR1 WSHSY, CDR2 SAAADI. The CDR3 covers 16 residues. As DNA, the CDR3 is TGCGCCAGCAGTGAGGCGGGGGGCTTCTCCTACAATGAGCAGTTCTTC. Encoded protein: CASSEAGGFSYNEQFF.

The chain recombines TRBV9 with TRBJ2-3, with 10 nucleotides matching TRBD2. CDR1 and CDR2 from the germline V gene are SGDLS and YYNGEE. J lost 2 bases, V lost 0 bases, and 3 bases had no gene match. The CDR3 runs 16 residues. The CDR3: CASSVALAGLTDTQYF. The CDR3 DNA follows: TGTGCCAGCAGCGTAGCACTAGCGGGACTCACAGATACGCAGTATTTT.

The chain carries TRBV9 and TRBJ1-1; TRBD1 aligns across 7 bases. CDR1 is SGDLS, CDR2 YYNGEE, per germline. CDR3 length: 14 residues. The V and J ends lost 0 bases and 5 bases, in that order; junction bases with no gene match: 4. In DNA, the CDR3 is TGTGCCAGCAGCGTAGGACAGGGTGGAACTGAAGCTTTCTTT. It encodes CASSVGQGGTEAFF.

The rearrangement joins TRBV6-6 to TRBJ2-2; D is tentatively TRBD1 or TRBD2 (5 bases each). This CDR3 has 16 amino acids. V was cut by 8 bases and J by 5 bases, with 21 bases left in between. CDR1 MNHNY and CDR2 SVGAGI come from the germline V gene (reference sequence). For the CDR3, the DNA is TGTGCCAGCCGAGATCCCGGGGCCCCCGGGACCGGGGAGCTGTTTTTT. The encoded protein is CASRDPGAPGTGELFF.

V is TRBV28 and J is TRBJ1-5, with no clear D. The CDR3 extends over 13 amino acids. Germline CDR1 and CDR2: MDHEN and SYDVKM. V shed 8 bases and J shed 2 bases, with 10 bases lying between them. CDR3 in amino acids: CASYRTRNQPQHF. CDR3 bases: TGTGCCAGCTACAGAACACGCAATCAGCCCCAGCATTTT.

The chain couples TRBV11-2 to TRBJ2-5, with TRBD1 matching 7 bases. The CDR3 has 15 amino acids. CDR1 is SGHAT, CDR2 FQNNGV, per germline. V lost 7 bases, J lost 5 bases, and 13 bases stayed unmatched. This chain's CDR3 is CASTLLTGWDETQYF. The DNA for the CDR3 is TGTGCCAGCACTCTTTTGACAGGGTGGGACGAGACCCAGTACTTC.

The rearrangement uses TRBV15 and TRBJ2-7; D may be TRBD2 (6 bases). CDR3 length equals 14 residues. In germline, CDR1 is LNHNV, CDR2 YYDKDF (reference sequence). Between the trimmed V and J ends, which lost 0 bases and 9 bases, there was a span of 15 bases. The CDR3, as DNA: TGTGCCACCAGCAGAGATGACCGGGAGAAGGTGCAGTACTTC. It translates to CATSRDDREKVQYF.

The rearrangement uses TRBV29-1 and TRBJ2-1; D unresolved. Germline CDR1 is SQVTM and CDR2 is ANQGSEA. The CDR3 is 12 amino acids. V shed 4 bases and J shed 5 bases, with 9 bases lying between them. DNA of the CDR3: TGCAGCGTTGTTGGCTCGGACAATGAGCAGTTCTTC. This translates into CSVVGSDNEQFF.

The chain couples TRBV6-5 to TRBJ2-2; a possible D gene is TRBD2 (6 bases). The V end was cut by 4 bases, the J end by 4 bases, with 10 bases between. This CDR3 is 14 amino acids long. CDR1 is MNHEY and CDR2 is SVGAGI in the germline V gene. This CDR3 is CASSLGLGTGELFF. CDR3 bases: TGTGCCAGCAGTTTGGGACTGGGCACCGGGGAGCTGTTTTTT.

The chain links TRBV11-1 to TRBJ1-1, with no clear D. Germline-derived CDR1 and CDR2 are SGHAT and FQDESV (reference sequence). This CDR3 has 12 residues. Deletions cut 5 bases from V and 6 bases from J, with 10 bases between. CDR3 region: CASSTVWAEAFF. The CDR3 bases are TGTGCCAGCAGCACCGTATGGGCTGAAGCTTTCTTT.

This rearrangement joins TRBV4-2 to TRBJ2-3; D call uncertain. The germline V gene encodes CDR1 LGHNA and CDR2 YNFKEQ. There are 14 residues in the CDR3. V was pared by 0 bases and J by 4 bases, with 8 bases between. CDR3 in DNA: TGTGCCAGCAGCCAAGATCCTGAGTCAGATACGCAGTATTTT. It is translated as CASSQDPESDTQYF.

This chain uses TRBV6-5 with TRBJ1-2; D remains ambiguous. The CDR3 has 13 residues. V was clipped by 5 bases and J by 4 bases, with 11 bases between them. Germline CDR1 MNHEY, CDR2 SVGAGI. For the CDR3, the DNA is TGTGCCAGCAGTCTAAGTCTTACCTATGGCTACACCTTC. This sequence encodes CASSLSLTYGYTF.

This sequence joins TRBV28 and TRBJ2-7; TRBD2 aligns across 11 bases. The CDR3 covers 16 residues. Trimming took 5 bases from V and 3 from J; bases not matched to a gene: 9. The germline V gene encodes CDR1 MDHEN and CDR2 SYDVKM. The CDR3 coding sequence is TGTGCCAGCAGTCCACACTCTAGCGGGAGGTTCTACGAGCAGTACTTC. Its translation is CASSPHSSGRFYEQYF.

The genes are TRBV27 and TRBJ2-7, with 13 bases aligning to TRBD2. V dropped 4 bases and J dropped 5; count of bases not matched to a gene: 11. The CDR3 consists of 17 residues. Per the germline V gene, CDR1 is MNHEY and CDR2 is SMNVEV (reference sequence). The CDR3 DNA is TGTGCCAGCAGTTCTACCTCGACTAGCGGGGGGTGGCACGAGCAGTACTTC. Its translation: CASSSTSTSGGWHEQYF.

The V call is TRBV19, the J call TRBJ1-5; D gene uncertain. The CDR3 length is 14 residues. Trimming removed 5 bases from V and 0 bases from J, with 8 bases in between. CDR1 is LNHDA, CDR2 SQIVND, per germline (reference sequence). The CDR3: CASSPGYSNQPQHF. The CDR3 region has the DNA TGTGCCAGTAGTCCGGGGTATAGCAATCAGCCCCAGCATTTT.

The chain links TRBV18 to TRBJ1-2, with 11 bases that match TRBD1. Losses at the gene ends were 5 bases for V and 8 bases for J; bases not matched to a gene: 7. Looked up from germline, CDR1 is KGHSH and CDR2 is LQKENI. The CDR3 length is 14 residues. This CDR3 reads CASSSGQGAWGYTF. The CDR3 DNA reads as TGTGCCAGCTCATCCGGACAGGGGGCGTGGGGCTACACCTTC.

This sequence joins TRBV27 and TRBJ2-5; D might be TRBD1 (6 bases). Germline V gives CDR1 MNHEY, CDR2 SMNVEV (reference sequence). This CDR3 is 15 amino acids long. Trimming cost V 3 bases and J 5 bases, with 16 bases left between them. The CDR3 DNA is TGTGCCAGCAGTTTCCTTCCAGGGGTGGGGGAGACCCAGTACTTC. Protein sequence: CASSFLPGVGETQYF.

The chain employs TRBV4-1 and TRBJ2-2; D call uncertain. Trimming removed 0 bases from V and 4 bases from J, with 3 bases in between. The germline V gene encodes CDR1 MGHRA and CDR2 YSYEKL. The CDR3 runs 13 residues. CDR3 sequence reads: CASSQDRTGELFF. The CDR3 nucleotides read TGCGCCAGCAGCCAAGATCGCACCGGGGAGCTGTTTTTT.

There are a few counts of this clone. The chain uses TRBV11-2 and TRBJ2-2; D is undetermined. The V gene lost 3 bases and the J gene lost 0 bases, with 5 bases spanning the gap. The CDR3 runs 14 residues. Germline loops: CDR1 SGHAT, CDR2 FQNNGV. The CDR3 sequence is CASSFGPNTGELFF. In nucleotides, the CDR3 is TGTGCCAGCAGCTTTGGACCGAACACCGGGGAGCTGTTTTTT.